A single T cell receptor (beta chain) is shown here with its context. It was during active infection that Seattle patients were enrolled and then longitudinally followed. This sample is part of a study of blood T cell repertoires in COVID-19. Study-wide context: COVID-19 samples from acute and convalescent phases originated in the United States, Italy and Spain. The analysed material was cDNA or gDNA that came from T cells, B-cell-depleted T cells, or PBMCs.

Per the study methods: Using reference gene primer amplification, nucleated cell counts were estimated. Repertoires were generated with immunoSEQ multiplex PCR, while TCRdb's copy carries only in-frame clones and drops some. The V and J calls and clone size are taken from that table; D and trimming were inferred from the DNA. The repertoire holds some 500,000 clones, with about 89% as singletons. The receptor was derived from a woman in her fifties or sixties with COVID-19, enrolled during active disease. Material for sequencing was peripheral blood.

CDR3 loop: CASSRGGNLEQYF. The CDR3, as DNA: TGTGCCAGCAGCCGGGGAGGCAATCTCGAGCAGTACTTC. J is TRBJ2-7 and V is TRBV6-5; perhaps TRBD2 as D (6 bases). Trimming took off 6 bases at V and 6 bases at J, with 15 bases between the two ends. This CDR3 spans 13 amino acids. Germline values: CDR1 MNHEY, CDR2 SVGAGI.